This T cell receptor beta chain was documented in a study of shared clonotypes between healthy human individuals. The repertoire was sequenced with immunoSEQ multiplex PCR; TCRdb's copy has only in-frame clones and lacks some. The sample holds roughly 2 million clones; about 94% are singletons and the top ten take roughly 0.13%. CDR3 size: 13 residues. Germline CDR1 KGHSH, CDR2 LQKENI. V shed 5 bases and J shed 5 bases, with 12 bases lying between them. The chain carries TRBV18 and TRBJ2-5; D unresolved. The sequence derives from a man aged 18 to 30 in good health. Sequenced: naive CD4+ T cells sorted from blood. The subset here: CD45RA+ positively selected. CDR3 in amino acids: CASSMRPEETQYF. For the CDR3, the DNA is TGTGCCAGCTCAATGAGGCCCGAGGAGACCCAGTACTTC.